The clone carrying this T cell receptor beta chain has a handful of counts. The data stem from a study of early T cells in non-severe SARS-CoV-2 infection. Across the study: Chains from this unsorted whole-blood bulk RNA could not be paired.

The library protocol tagged individual cDNA molecules with unique molecular identifiers. TCRdb re-called the 5' RACE reads with MiXCR, one entry per CDR3 protein. The table has about 81,000 distinct CDR3 sequences, 11% to 15% seen once; the top ten hold roughly 11%. The sequencing input was whole blood. The clonotype originates from an adult who was a healthcare worker with PCR-confirmed SARS-CoV-2 infection or an uninfected control (not recorded which).

The CDR3 DNA follows: TGCAGTGTCCTCCCCGGAGGGGTCTCTGAAGCTTTCTTT. Translated: CSVLPGGVSEAFF. This chain connects TRBV20-1 to TRBJ1-1; D is possibly TRBD1 (5 bases). Looked up from germline, CDR1 is DFQATT and CDR2 is SNEGSKA (reference sequence). The CDR3 consists of 13 residues. V dropped 7 bases and J dropped 6 bases, with 18 bases sitting between them.